This T cell receptor beta chain was captured in a study of cytomegalovirus exposure and HLA in healthy donors. Broader study findings: The likely origin of a cluster of highly shared sequence variants was a sequencing artifact. Researchers counted over 150 TCR beta chains as cytomegalovirus-associated. One variant, a missense change in DCLRE1C, was linked in a later analysis to TCR beta V- and J-gene trimming. Many donors shared some public TCRs, even though most TCR sequences were rare.

Trimming removed 5 bases from V and 2 bases from J; junction bases left unmatched: 6. Germline V gene sequence: CDR1 SGHVS, CDR2 FQNEAQ. This CDR3 has 15 amino acids. As concerns this clone: Antigen: not known.

PCR employed 60 Vbeta and 13 Jbeta primers. Data came from immunoSEQ multiplex PCR; TCRdb stores just in-frame clones and leaves some out. The repertoire consists of around 110,000 clones, with roughly 70% occurring once and the leading ten covering around 1.6%. The clonotype originates from a woman between 18 and 30 years old in good health and CMV-seronegative. The chain links TRBV7-8 to TRBJ2-7, with 10 positions matching TRBD2. Material: PBMCs. CDR3 coding DNA: TGTGCCAGCAGCCCCCCTAGCGGGGGAACCTACGAGCAGTACTTC. This sequence encodes CASSPPSGGTYEQYF.